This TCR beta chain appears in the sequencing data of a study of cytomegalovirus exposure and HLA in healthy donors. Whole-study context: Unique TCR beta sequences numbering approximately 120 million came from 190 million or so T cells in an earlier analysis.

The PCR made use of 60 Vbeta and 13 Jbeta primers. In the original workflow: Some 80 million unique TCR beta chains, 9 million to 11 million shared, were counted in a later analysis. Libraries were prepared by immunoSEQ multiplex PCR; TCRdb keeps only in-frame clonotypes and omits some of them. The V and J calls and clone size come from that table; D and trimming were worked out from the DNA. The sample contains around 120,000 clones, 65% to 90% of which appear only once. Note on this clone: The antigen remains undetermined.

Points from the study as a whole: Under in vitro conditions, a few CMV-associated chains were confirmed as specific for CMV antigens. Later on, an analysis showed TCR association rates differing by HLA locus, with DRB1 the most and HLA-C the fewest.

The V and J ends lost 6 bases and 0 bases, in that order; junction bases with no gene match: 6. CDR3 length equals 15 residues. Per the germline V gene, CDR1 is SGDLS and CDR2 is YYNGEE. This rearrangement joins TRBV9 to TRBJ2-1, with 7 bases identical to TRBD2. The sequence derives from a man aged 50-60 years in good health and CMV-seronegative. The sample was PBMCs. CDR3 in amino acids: CASTGGSGSYNEQFF. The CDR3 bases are TGTGCCAGCACCGGGGGGTCTGGCTCCTACAATGAGCAGTTCTTC.